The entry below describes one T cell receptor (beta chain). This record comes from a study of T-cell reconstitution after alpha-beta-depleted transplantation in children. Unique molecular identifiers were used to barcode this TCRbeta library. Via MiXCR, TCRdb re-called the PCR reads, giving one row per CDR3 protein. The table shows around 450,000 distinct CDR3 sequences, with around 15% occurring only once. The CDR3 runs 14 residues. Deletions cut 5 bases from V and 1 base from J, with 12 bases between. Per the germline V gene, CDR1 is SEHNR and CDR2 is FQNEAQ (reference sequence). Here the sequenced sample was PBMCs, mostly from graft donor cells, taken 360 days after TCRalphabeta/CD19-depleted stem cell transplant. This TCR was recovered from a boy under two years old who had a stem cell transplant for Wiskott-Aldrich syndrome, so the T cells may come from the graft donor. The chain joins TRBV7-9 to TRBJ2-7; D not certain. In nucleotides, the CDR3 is TGTGCCAGCAGCCCGGGTCGCCTTTCCTACGAGCAGTACTTC. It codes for CASSPGRLSYEQYF.